The clone carrying this T cell receptor beta chain was counted once. Repertoires were generated with immunoSEQ multiplex PCR, while TCRdb's copy carries only in-frame clones and drops some. This table holds roughly 70,000 clones, 85% found once. CDR3 length equals 13 residues. Trimming stripped 2 bases from V and 5 bases from J, with 9 bases between. Germline assignment: CDR1 MNHNY and CDR2 SVGAGI (reference sequence). This sample was taken from a study of OX40 agonist ivuxolimab in advanced cancers. Sequences were derived from CD4+ or CD8+ T cells sorted from blood, sampled in a trial of the OX40 agonist ivuxolimab. The source is an adult with an advanced solid tumor such as melanoma, head and neck, liver or kidney cancer. The chain has TRBV6-6 and TRBJ1-1; D gene unclear. The CDR3 nucleotides are TGTGCCAGCAGTTACGAGAGGGAAACTGAAGCTTTCTTT. Protein product: CASSYERETEAFF.